This TCR beta chain was captured by sequencing in a study of control samples from healthy donors and cancer patients. This clone was seen only once. Germline V gene data show CDR1 as MNHNS and CDR2 as SASEGT. Between the trimmed V and J ends, which lost 4 bases and 0 bases, there was a span of 16 bases. The CDR3 extends over 17 amino acids. Assay used: immunoSEQ multiplex PCR; TCRdb lists only in-frame clones, some missing. Of 95,000 to 150,000 clones in the sample, around 92% were seen once. The rearrangement uses TRBV6-1 and TRBJ1-3, with TRBD1 as a possible D gene (5 bases). The sequenced material came from PBMCs. The source of this sequence is an elderly man with head and neck cancer. The chain's CDR3 is CASSVRLRDPSGNTIYF. The CDR3 DNA is TGTGCCAGCAGTGTGCGGTTACGGGACCCCTCTGGAAACACCATATATTTT.